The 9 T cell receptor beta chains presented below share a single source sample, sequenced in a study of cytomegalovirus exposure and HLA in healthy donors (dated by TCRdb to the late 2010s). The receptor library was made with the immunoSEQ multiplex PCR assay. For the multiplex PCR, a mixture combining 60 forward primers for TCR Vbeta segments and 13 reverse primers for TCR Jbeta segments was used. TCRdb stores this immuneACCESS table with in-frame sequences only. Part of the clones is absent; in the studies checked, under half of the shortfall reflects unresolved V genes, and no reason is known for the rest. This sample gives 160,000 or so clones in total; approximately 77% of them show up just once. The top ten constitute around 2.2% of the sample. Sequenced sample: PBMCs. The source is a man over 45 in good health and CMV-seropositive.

This CDR3 reads CASSFRNTGELFF. CDR3 coding DNA: TGTGCCAGCAGCTTTCGGAACACCGGGGAGCTGTTTTTT. The chain couples TRBV7-9 to TRBJ2-2; D unresolved. This CDR3 has 13 residues. The germline V gene encodes CDR1 SEHNR and CDR2 FQNEAQ (reference sequence). Trimming pared 3 bases from V and 1 base from J, leaving 3 bases between.

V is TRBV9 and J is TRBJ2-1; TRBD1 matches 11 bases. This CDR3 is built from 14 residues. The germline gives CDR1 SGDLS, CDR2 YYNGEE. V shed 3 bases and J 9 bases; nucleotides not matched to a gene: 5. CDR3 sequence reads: CASSARTGGFEQFF. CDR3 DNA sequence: TGTGCCAGCAGCGCTCGGACAGGGGGCTTTGAGCAGTTCTTC. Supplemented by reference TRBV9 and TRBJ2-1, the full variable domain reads DSGVTQTPKHLITATGQRVTLRCSPRSGDLSVYWYQQSLDQGLQFLIQYYNGEERAKGNILERFSAQQFPDLHSELNLSSLELGDSALYFCASSARTGGFEQFFGPGTRLTVL.

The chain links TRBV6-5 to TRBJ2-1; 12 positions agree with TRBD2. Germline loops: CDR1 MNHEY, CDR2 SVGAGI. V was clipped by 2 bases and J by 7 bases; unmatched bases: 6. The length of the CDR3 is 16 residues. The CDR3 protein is CASSYPTSGGWNEQFF. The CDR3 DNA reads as TGTGCCAGCAGTTACCCTACTAGCGGGGGGTGGAATGAGCAGTTCTTC.

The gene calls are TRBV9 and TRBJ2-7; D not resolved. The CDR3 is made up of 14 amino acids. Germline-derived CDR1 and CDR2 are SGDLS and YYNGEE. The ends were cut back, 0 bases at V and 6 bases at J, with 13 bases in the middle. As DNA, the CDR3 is TGTGCCAGCAGCGTAGGATCAACCCTCGGCGAGCAGTACTTC. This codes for CASSVGSTLGEQYF.

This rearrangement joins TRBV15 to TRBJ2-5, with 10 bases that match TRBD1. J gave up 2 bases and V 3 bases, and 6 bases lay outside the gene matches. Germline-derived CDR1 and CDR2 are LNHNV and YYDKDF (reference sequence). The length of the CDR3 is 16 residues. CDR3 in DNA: TGTGCCACCAGCAGTAGACCGGGACAGGGGCAAGAGACCCAGTACTTC. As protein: CATSSRPGQGQETQYF. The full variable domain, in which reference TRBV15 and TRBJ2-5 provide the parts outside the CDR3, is DAMVIQNPRYQVTQFGKPVTLSCSQTLNHNVMYWYQQKSSQAPKLLFHYYDKDFNNEADTPDNFQSRRPNTSFCFLDIRSPGLGDTAMYLCATSSRPGQGQETQYFGPGTRLLVL.

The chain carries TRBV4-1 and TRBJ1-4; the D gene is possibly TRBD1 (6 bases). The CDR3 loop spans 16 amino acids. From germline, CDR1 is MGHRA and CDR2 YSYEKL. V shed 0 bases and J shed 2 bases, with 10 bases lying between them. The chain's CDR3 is CASSQDVGATNEKLFF. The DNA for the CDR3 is TGCGCCAGCAGCCAAGATGTGGGGGCGACTAATGAAAAACTGTTTTTT.

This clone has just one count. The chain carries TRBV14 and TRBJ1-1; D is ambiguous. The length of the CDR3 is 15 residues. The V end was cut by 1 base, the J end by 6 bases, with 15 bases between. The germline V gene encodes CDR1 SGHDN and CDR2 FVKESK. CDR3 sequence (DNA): TGTGCCAGCAGCCAAGTGAACATGTTTGGGCCTGAAGCTTTCTTT. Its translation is CASSQVNMFGPEAFF.

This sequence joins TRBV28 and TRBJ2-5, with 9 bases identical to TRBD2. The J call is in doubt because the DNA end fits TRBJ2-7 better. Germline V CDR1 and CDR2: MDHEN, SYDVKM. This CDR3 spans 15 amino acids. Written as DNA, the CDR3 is TGTGCCAGCAGTCCACAGACTAGCGGAGTCTACGAGCAGTACTTC. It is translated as CASSPQTSGVYEQYF.

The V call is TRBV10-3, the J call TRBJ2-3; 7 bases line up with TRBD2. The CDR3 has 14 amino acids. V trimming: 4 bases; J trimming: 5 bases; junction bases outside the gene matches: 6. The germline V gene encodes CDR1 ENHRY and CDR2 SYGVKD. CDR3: CAISVAGVGDTQYF. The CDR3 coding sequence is TGTGCCATCAGTGTGGCGGGGGTAGGAGATACGCAGTATTTT.